The source of this TCR beta chain is a study of cytomegalovirus exposure and HLA in healthy donors. At the level of the study: Of the donors genotyped, several hundred in all, about 81% fell in the Caucasian-associated ancestry cluster.

Comments on this clone: Its antigen remains unknown.

The PCR made use of 60 Vbeta and 13 Jbeta primers. Authors' analysis steps: Roughly 12 million of tens of millions of unique TCR beta chains were shared, per a later count. The table came from immunoSEQ multiplex PCR; TCRdb's copy has only in-frame clones and leaves some out. That table supplies the V and J calls and clone size; D and trimming were determined from the DNA. Of 100,000 or so clones in the sample, more than 65% were seen once. After removal of 6 bases from V and 1 base from J, the junction contained 4 bases not matched to a gene. This CDR3 is 14 amino acids long. In germline, CDR1 is SQVTM, CDR2 ANQGSEA. Study-level points and caveats: Cytomegalovirus association was assigned to approximately 180 TCR beta chains. As confirmed in vitro, a few CMV-associated chains were specific for CMV antigens.

This chain connects TRBV29-1 to TRBJ2-4; TRBD1 agrees at 9 bases. This clonotype originated in a woman aged 45-65 years in good health and CMV-seropositive. Material: PBMCs. CDR3 loop: CSVTGGFAKNIQYF. The CDR3 coding sequence is TGCAGCGTCACAGGGGGCTTCGCCAAAAACATTCAGTACTTC. Variable domain in full (rest from reference TRBV29-1 and TRBJ2-4): SAVISQKPSRDICQRGTSLTIQCQVDSQVTMMFWYRQQPGQSLTLIATANQGSEATYESGFVIDKFPISRPNLTFSTLTVSNMSPEDSSIYLCSVTGGFAKNIQYFGAGTRLSVL.